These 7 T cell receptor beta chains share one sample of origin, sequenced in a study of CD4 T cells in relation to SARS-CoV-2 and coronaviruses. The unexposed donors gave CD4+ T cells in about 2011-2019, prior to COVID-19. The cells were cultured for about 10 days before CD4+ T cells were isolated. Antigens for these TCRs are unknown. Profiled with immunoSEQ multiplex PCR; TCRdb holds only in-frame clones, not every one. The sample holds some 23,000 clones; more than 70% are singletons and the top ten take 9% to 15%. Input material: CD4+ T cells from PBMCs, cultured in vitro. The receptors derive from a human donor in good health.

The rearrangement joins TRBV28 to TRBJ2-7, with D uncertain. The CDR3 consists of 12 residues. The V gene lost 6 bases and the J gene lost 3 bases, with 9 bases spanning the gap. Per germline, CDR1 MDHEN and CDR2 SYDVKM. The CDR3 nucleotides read TGTGCCAGCAGGCAGAGTCTCTACGAGCAGTACTTC. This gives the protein CASRQSLYEQYF.

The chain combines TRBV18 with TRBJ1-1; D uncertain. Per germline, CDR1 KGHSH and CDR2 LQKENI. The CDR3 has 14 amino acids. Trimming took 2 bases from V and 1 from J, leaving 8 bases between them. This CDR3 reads CASSPWTGNTEAFF. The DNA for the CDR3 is TGTGCCAGCTCACCATGGACTGGGAACACTGAAGCTTTCTTT.

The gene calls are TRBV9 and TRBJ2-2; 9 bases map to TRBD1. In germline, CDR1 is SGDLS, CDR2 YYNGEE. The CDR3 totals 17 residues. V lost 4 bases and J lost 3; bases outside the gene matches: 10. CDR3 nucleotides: TGTGCCAGCAGCCCCCGACCCGGGACAGGGTACACCGGGGAGCTGTTTTTT. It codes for CASSPRPGTGYTGELFF.

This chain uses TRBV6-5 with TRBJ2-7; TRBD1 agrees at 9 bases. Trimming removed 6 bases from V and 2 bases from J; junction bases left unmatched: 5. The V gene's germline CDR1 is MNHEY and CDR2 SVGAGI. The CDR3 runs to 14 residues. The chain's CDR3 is CASRVGQGPYEQYF. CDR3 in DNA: TGTGCCAGCAGGGTGGGACAGGGACCCTACGAGCAGTACTTC.

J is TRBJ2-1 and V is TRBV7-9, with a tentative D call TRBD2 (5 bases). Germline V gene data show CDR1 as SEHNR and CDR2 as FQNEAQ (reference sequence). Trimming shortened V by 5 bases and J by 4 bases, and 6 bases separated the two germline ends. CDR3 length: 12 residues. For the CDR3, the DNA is TGTGCCAGCAGCAGCGGTTACAATGAGCAGTTCTTC. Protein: CASSSGYNEQFF.

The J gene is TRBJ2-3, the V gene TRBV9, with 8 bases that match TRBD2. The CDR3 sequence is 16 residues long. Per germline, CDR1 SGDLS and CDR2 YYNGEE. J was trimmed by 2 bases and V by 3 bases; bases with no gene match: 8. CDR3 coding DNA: TGTGCCAGCAGCGCGGACTCGGGAGGGTACACAGATACGCAGTATTTT. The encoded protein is CASSADSGGYTDTQYF.

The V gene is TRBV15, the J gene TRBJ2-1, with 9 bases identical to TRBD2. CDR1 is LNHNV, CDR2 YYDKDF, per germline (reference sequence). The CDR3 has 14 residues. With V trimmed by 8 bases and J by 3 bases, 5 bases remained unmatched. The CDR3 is CATLAGFNYNEQFF. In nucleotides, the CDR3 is TGTGCCACCCTAGCGGGATTTAACTACAATGAGCAGTTCTTC.